These 5 T cell receptor beta chains were sequenced from one sample in a study of T cells after yellow fever vaccination. TCRdb independently ran MiXCR on the 5' RACE reads; one entry per CDR3 protein. This table has 450,000 to 550,000 distinct CDR3 sequences, just over 20% appearing once. This specimen consisted of PBMCs, obtained more than 20 days after the first yellow fever vaccination. The source of these receptors is a man aged 18 to 29 who received the YFV17D yellow fever vaccine.

The chain is built from TRBV28 and TRBJ2-5; 8 bases match TRBD2. The V and J ends lost 3 bases and 2 bases, in that order; junction bases with no gene match: 11. Germline V gives CDR1 MDHEN, CDR2 SYDVKM. The CDR3 consists of 17 residues. Written as DNA, the CDR3 is TGTGCCAGCAGTTTGGGACTTCGCGGGGGGACGCAAGAGACCCAGTACTTC. Translation: CASSLGLRGGTQETQYF.

This clonotype has just a few counts. The rearrangement links TRBV7-2 to TRBJ1-1; D not certain. Germline loops: CDR1 SGHTA, CDR2 FQGNSA. V lost 1 base and J 0 bases, leaving 6 bases between the germline ends. The CDR3 sequence is 14 residues long. CDR3 loop: CASSLDAMNTEAFF. The CDR3 DNA follows: TGTGCCAGCAGCTTAGATGCGATGAACACTGAAGCTTTCTTT.

This clonotype was observed at least ten times. The chain carries TRBV6-2 or TRBV6-3 and TRBJ2-7; D is undetermined. Germline-derived CDR1 and CDR2 are MNHEY and SVGEGT. V was pared by 2 bases and J by 3 bases, with 14 bases between. This CDR3 comprises 15 residues. The CDR3 DNA reads TGTGCCAGCAGTTACAGTCCGGCGGCCTTCTACGAGCAGTACTTC. Its translation is CASSYSPAAFYEQYF.

The chain uses TRBV11-1 and TRBJ2-7, with D possibly being TRBD1 or TRBD2 (6 bases each). Trimming removed 3 bases from V and 0 bases from J, with 21 bases in between. This CDR3 contains 18 residues. Looked up from germline, CDR1 is SGHAT and CDR2 is FQDESV (reference sequence). CDR3 nucleotides: TGTGCCAGCAGCTTCCCCGGGTGGGGGGCCACTAGCTCCTACGAGCAGTACTTC. Protein product: CASSFPGWGATSSYEQYF.

This clonotype turned up a few times. This rearrangement joins TRBV5-1 to TRBJ2-5; D possibly matches TRBD1 or TRBD2 (5 bases each). Per the germline V gene, CDR1 is SGHRS and CDR2 is YFSETQ. V was trimmed by 2 bases and J by 4 bases, leaving 15 bases between them. This CDR3 contains 15 residues. The CDR3 coding sequence is TGCGCCAGCAGCTTTGCGCAGGGAGTAAGAGAGACCCAGTACTTC. Its translation: CASSFAQGVRETQYF. Full variable domain (missing parts from reference TRBV5-1 and TRBJ2-5): KAGVTQTPRYLIKTRGQQVTLSCSPISGHRSVSWYQQTPGQGLQFLFEYFSETQRNKGNFPGRFSGRQFSNSRSEMNVSTLELGDSALYLCASSFAQGVRETQYFGPGTRLLVL.